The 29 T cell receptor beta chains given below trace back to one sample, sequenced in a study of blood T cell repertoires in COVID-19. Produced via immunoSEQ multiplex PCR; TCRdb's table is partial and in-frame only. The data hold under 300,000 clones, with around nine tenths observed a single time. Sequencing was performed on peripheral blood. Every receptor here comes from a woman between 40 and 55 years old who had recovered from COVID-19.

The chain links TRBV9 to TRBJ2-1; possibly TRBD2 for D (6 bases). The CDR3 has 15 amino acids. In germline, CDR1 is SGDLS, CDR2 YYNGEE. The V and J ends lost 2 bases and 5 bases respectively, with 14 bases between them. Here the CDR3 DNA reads TGTGCCAGCAGCGTTGGAGGGATTCGCGACAATGAGCAGTTCTTC. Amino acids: CASSVGGIRDNEQFF. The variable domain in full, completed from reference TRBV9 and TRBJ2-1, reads DSGVTQTPKHLITATGQRVTLRCSPRSGDLSVYWYQQSLDQGLQFLIQYYNGEERAKGNILERFSAQQFPDLHSELNLSSLELGDSALYFCASSVGGIRDNEQFFGPGTRLTVL.

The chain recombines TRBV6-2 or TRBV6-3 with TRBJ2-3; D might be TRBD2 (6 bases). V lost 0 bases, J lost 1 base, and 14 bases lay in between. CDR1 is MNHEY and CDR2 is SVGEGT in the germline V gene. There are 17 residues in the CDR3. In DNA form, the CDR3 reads TGTGCCAGCAGTTACTCGAGCGAGGGGAGGCGCACAGATACGCAGTATTTT. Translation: CASSYSSEGRRTDTQYF.

In nucleotides, the CDR3 is TGTGCCATCAGTGAGGGGGGGGGAATCTACGAGCAGTACTTC. Residues: CAISEGGGIYEQYF. V usage is TRBV10-3 and J usage is TRBJ2-7, with TRBD2 identical over 7 bases. This CDR3 region has 14 residues. Per germline, CDR1 ENHRY and CDR2 SYGVKD. Germline trimming cut 2 bases from V and 3 bases from J; bases unmatched to any gene: 4.

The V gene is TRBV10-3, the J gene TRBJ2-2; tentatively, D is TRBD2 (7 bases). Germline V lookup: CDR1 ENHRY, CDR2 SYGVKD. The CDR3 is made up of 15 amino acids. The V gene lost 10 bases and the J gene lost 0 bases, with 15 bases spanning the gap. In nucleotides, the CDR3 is TGTGCCACAATGGGGGGGGGCCCGAACACCGGGGAGCTGTTTTTT. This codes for CATMGGGPNTGELFF.

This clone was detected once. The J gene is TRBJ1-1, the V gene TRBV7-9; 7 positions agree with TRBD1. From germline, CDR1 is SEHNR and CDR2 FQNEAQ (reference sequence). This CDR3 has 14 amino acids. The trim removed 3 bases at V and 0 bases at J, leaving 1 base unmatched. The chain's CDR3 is CASSLTGLNTEAFF. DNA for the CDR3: TGTGCCAGCAGCTTGACAGGGCTGAACACTGAAGCTTTCTTT. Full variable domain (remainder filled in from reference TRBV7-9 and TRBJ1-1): DTGVSQNPRHKITKRGQNVTFRCDPISEHNRLYWYRQTLGQGPEFLTYFQNEAQLEKSRLLSDRFSAERPKGSFSTLEIQRTEQGDSAMYLCASSLTGLNTEAFFGQGTRLTVV.

As DNA, the CDR3 is TGTGCCGCGGGACAGGCTGAAGCTTTCTTT. This sequence encodes CAAGQAEAFF. The gene calls are TRBV30 and TRBJ1-1, with 8 nucleotides matching TRBD1. From germline, CDR1 is GTSNPN and CDR2 SVGIG (reference sequence). Germline trimming cut 8 bases from V and 6 bases from J; bases unmatched to any gene: 2. The CDR3 spans 10 residues.

CDR3 amino acids: CASKQREWGDEQFF. As DNA, the CDR3 is TGCGCCAGCAAACAGCGGGAGTGGGGCGATGAGCAGTTCTTC. The V call is TRBV5-1, the J call TRBJ2-1; 8 bases are a match to TRBD2. This CDR3 is built from 14 residues. From germline, CDR1 is SGHRS and CDR2 YFSETQ. V trimming: 6 bases; J trimming: 8 bases; junction bases outside the gene matches: 10.

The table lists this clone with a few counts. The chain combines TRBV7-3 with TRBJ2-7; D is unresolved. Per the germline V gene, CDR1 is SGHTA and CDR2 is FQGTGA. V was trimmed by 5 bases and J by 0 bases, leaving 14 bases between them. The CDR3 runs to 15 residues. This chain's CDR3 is CASSTPQRGSYEQYF. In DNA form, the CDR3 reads TGTGCCAGCAGCACCCCCCAGCGAGGCTCCTACGAGCAGTACTTC.

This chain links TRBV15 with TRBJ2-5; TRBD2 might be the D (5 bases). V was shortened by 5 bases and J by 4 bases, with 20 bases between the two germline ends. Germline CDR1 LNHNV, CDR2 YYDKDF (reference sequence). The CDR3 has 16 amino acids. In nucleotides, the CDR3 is TGTGCCACCAGCTCCCCAGAAGCGGTCCCCCGAGAGACCCAGTACTTC. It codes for CATSSPEAVPRETQYF.

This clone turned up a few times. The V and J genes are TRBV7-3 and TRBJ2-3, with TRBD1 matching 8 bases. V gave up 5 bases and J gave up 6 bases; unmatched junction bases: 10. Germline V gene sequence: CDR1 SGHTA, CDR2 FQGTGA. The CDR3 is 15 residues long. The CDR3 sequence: CASSEAQGAADTQYF. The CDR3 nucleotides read TGTGCCAGCAGCGAGGCGCAGGGGGCAGCGGATACGCAGTATTTT.

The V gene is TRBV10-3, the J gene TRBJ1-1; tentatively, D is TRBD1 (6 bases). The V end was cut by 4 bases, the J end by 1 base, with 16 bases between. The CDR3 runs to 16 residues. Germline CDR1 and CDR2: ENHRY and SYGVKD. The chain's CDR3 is CAISGSPTGKNTEAFF. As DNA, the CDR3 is TGTGCCATCAGTGGTTCCCCGACAGGCAAGAACACTGAAGCTTTCTTT.

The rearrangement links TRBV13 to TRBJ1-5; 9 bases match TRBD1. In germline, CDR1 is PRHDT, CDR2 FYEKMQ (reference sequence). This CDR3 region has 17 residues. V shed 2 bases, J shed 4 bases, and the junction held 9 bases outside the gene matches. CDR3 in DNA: TGTGCCAGCAGCTTACGGGACAGGGCCGGAGGAAATCAGCCCCAGCATTTT. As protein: CASSLRDRAGGNQPQHF.

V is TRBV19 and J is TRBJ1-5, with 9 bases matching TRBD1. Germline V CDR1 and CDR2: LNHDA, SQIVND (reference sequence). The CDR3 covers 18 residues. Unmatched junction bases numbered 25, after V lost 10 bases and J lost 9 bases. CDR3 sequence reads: CATAPRDRVSGWGGPQHF. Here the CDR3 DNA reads TGTGCCACCGCCCCCCGGGACAGGGTCAGCGGGTGGGGGGGGCCCCAGCATTTT.

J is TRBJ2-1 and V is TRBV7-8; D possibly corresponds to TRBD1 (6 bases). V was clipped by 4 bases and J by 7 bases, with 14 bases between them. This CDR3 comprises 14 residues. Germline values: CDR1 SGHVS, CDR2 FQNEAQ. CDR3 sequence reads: CASSSFKQGNEQFF. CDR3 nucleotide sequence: TGTGCCAGCAGCTCATTCAAACAGGGTAATGAGCAGTTCTTC.

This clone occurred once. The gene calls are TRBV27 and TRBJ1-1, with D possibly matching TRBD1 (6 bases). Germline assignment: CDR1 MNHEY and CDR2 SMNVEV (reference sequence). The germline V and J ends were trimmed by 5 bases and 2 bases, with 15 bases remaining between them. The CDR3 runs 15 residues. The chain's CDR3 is CASSPPDRLNTEAFF. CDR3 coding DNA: TGTGCCAGCAGTCCCCCGGACAGACTAAACACTGAAGCTTTCTTT.

The CDR3 nucleotides read TGTGCCAGCTCCCTTTCGGGGGCCAACGTCCTGACTTTC. Protein product: CASSLSGANVLTF. The rearrangement uses TRBV18 and TRBJ2-6; D is uncertain. The CDR3 is 13 residues long. Per the germline V gene, CDR1 is KGHSH and CDR2 is LQKENI. Trimming removed 6 bases at V and 4 bases at J, with 7 bases between.

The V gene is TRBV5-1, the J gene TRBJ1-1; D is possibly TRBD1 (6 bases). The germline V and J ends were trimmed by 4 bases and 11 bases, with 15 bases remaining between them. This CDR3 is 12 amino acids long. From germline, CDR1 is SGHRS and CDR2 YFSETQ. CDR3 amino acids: CASSDPGTRAFF. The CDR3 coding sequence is TGCGCCAGCAGCGATCCCGGGACAAGGGCTTTCTTT. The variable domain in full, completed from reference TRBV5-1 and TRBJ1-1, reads KAGVTQTPRYLIKTRGQQVTLSCSPISGHRSVSWYQQTPGQGLQFLFEYFSETQRNKGNFPGRFSGRQFSNSRSEMNVSTLELGDSALYLCASSDPGTRAFFGQGTRLTVV.

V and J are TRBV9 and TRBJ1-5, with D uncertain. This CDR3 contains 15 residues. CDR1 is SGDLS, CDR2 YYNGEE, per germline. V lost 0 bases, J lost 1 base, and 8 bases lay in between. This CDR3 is CASSVDHRSNQPQHF. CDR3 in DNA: TGTGCCAGCAGCGTAGACCACAGAAGCAATCAGCCCCAGCATTTT.

The CDR3 region is CASSSPTGGRFGEAFF. CDR3 in DNA: TGTGCCAGCAGCTCGCCGACAGGGGGCCGCTTTGGGGAAGCTTTCTTT. The V call is TRBV7-2, the J call TRBJ1-1; the match to TRBD1 covers 10 bases. Germline loops: CDR1 SGHTA, CDR2 FQGNSA. This CDR3 spans 16 amino acids. Losses at the gene ends were 4 bases for V and 8 bases for J; bases not matched to a gene: 13.

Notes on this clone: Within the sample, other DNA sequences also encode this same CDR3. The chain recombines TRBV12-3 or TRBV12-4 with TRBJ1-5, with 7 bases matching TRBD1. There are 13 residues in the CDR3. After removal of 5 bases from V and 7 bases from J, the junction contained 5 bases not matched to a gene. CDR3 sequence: CASSPQGRQPQHF. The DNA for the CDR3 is TGTGCCAGCAGTCCACAGGGGAGACAGCCCCAGCATTTT.

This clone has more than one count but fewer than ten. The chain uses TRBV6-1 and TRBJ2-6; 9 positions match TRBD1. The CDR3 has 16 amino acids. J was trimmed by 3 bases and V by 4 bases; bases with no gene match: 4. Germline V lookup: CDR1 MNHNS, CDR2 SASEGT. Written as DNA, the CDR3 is TGTGCCAGCAGTGGGTACAGGGGGCTTGGGGCCAACGTCCTGACTTTC. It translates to CASSGYRGLGANVLTF.

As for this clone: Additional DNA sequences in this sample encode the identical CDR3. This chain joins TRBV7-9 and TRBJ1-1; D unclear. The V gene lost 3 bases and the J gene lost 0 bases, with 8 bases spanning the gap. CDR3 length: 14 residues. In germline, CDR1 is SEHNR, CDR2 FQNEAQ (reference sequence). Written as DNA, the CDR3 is TGTGCCAGCAGCTTGGCAGGAATGAACACTGAAGCTTTCTTT. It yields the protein CASSLAGMNTEAFF.

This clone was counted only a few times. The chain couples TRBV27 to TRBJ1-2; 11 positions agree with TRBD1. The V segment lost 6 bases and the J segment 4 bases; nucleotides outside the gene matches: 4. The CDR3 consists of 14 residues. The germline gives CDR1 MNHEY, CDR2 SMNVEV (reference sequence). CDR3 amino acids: CASRWGQGGYGYTF. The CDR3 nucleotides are TGTGCCAGCAGGTGGGGACAGGGGGGCTATGGCTACACCTTC.

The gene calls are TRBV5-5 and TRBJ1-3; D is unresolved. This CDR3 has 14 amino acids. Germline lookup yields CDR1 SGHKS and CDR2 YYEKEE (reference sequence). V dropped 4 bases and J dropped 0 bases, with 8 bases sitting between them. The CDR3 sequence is CASSPQSSGNTIYF. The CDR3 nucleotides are TGTGCCAGCAGCCCACAGAGCTCTGGAAACACCATATATTTT.

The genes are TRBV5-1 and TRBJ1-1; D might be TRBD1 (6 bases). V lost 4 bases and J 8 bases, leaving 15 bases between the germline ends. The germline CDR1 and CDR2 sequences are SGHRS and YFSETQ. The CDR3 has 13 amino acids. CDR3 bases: TGCGCCAGCAGCCCTCGGGGGGGCGTCGAAGCTTTCTTT. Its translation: CASSPRGGVEAFF. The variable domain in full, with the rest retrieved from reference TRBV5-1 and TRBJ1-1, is KAGVTQTPRYLIKTRGQQVTLSCSPISGHRSVSWYQQTPGQGLQFLFEYFSETQRNKGNFPGRFSGRQFSNSRSEMNVSTLELGDSALYLCASSPRGGVEAFFGQGTRLTVV.

The CDR3 reads CASSPSPGDNQPQHF. The CDR3 region has the DNA TGTGCCAGCAGCCCAAGCCCCGGGGACAATCAGCCCCAGCATTTT. V and J are TRBV7-6 and TRBJ1-5, with D hard to call. V lost 5 bases to trimming and J lost 3 bases, with 14 bases between them. The CDR3 has 15 amino acids. Germline V CDR1 and CDR2: SGHVS, FNYEAQ.

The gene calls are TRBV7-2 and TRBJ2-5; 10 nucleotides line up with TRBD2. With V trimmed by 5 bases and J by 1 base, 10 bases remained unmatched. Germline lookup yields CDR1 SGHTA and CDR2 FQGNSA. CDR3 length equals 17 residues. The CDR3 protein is CASSPRPSGRPQETQYF. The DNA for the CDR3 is TGTGCCAGCAGCCCGCGCCCTAGCGGGAGACCCCAAGAGACCCAGTACTTC.

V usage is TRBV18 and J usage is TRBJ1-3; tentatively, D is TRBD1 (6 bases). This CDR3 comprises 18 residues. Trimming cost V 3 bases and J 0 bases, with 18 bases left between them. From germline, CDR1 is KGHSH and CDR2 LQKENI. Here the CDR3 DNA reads TGTGCCAGCTCACCCCGAGAAAGGACAGCCTTCTCTGGAAACACCATATATTTT. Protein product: CASSPRERTAFSGNTIYF.

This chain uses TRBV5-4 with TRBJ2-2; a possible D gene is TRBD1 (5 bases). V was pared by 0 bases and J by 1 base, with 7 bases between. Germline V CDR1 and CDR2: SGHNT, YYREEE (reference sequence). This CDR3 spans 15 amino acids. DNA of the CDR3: TGTGCCAGCAGCTTGGGTGGACAGAACACCGGGGAGCTGTTTTTT. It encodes CASSLGGQNTGELFF.